This T cell receptor beta chain was found in a study of cytomegalovirus exposure and HLA in healthy donors. The primer mix had 60 Vbeta and 13 Jbeta primers. Assay used: immunoSEQ multiplex PCR; TCRdb lists only in-frame clones, some missing. This sample yields 150,000 to 200,000 clones, of which about 85% are seen a single time; 1.6% belongs to the top ten. The CDR3 runs 14 residues. V dropped 4 bases and J dropped 0 bases, with 11 bases sitting between them. CDR1 and CDR2 (germline): SGHKS, YYEKEE (reference sequence). The chain joins TRBV5-5 to TRBJ2-7; perhaps TRBD1 as D (5 bases). The TCR was taken from a woman aged 50 to 60 in good health and CMV-seronegative. Sequenced input: PBMCs. CDR3 protein: CASSLWGNSYEQYF. CDR3 DNA sequence: TGTGCCAGCAGCCTTTGGGGCAACTCCTACGAGCAGTACTTC.